A single sample gave rise to the 18 T cell receptor beta chains below, sequenced in a study of T cell changes during pregnancy in multiple sclerosis. The protocol was immunoSEQ multiplex PCR, while the TCRdb copy is restricted to in-frame clones and leaves out a portion. In the table there are approximately 100,000 clones, around 93% of which are singletons. The input for sequencing was peripheral blood, taken in the third trimester of pregnancy. Source of these receptors: a female donor with multiple sclerosis, enrolled in a pregnancy study.

This chain uses TRBV29-1 with TRBJ2-3; perhaps TRBD2 as D (5 bases). Trimming left V 3 bases short and J 6 bases short, with 7 bases between. The V gene's germline CDR1 is SQVTM and CDR2 ANQGSEA. The CDR3 extends over 11 amino acids. The CDR3 sequence: CSVDSGDTQYF. The CDR3 DNA reads as TGCAGCGTTGATTCGGGGGATACGCAGTATTTT.

The V gene is TRBV29-1, the J gene TRBJ2-7; 9 positions agree with TRBD1. CDR3 length equals 15 residues. Germline V gives CDR1 SQVTM, CDR2 ANQGSEA. V trimming: 6 bases; J trimming: 4 bases; junction bases outside the gene matches: 13. This CDR3 reads CSVSEKGDRVYEQYF. Written as DNA, the CDR3 is TGCAGCGTCTCCGAGAAGGGGGACAGGGTATACGAGCAGTACTTC.

The chain recombines TRBV30 with TRBJ2-1; TRBD2 matches 8 bases. From germline, CDR1 is GTSNPN and CDR2 SVGIG (reference sequence). V lost 8 bases and J lost 0; bases outside the gene matches: 6. This CDR3 region has 14 residues. CDR3 sequence (DNA): TGTGCCCGGGGGGGGCAAAGCTCCTACAATGAGCAGTTCTTC. It is translated as CARGGQSSYNEQFF.

Only a few counts were recorded for this clone. The V gene is TRBV28, the J gene TRBJ1-5, with TRBD1 identical over 12 bases. V shed 6 bases, J shed 8 bases, and the junction held 5 bases outside the gene matches. In germline, CDR1 is MDHEN, CDR2 SYDVKM. The CDR3 consists of 14 residues. DNA of the CDR3: TGTGCCAGCAGGGGGACAGGGGGCGCGGAGCCCCAGCATTTT. Protein sequence: CASRGTGGAEPQHF. The whole variable domain, remainder taken from reference TRBV28 and TRBJ1-5, is DVKVTQSSRYLVKRTGEKVFLECVQDMDHENMFWYRQDPGLGLRLIYFSYDVKMKEKGDIPEGYSVSREKKERFSLILESASTNQTSMYLCASRGTGGAEPQHFGDGTRLSIL.

CDR3 bases: TGTGCCAGCTGGGCACCCATGAACACTGAAGCTTTCTTT. It is translated as CASWAPMNTEAFF. The rearrangement joins TRBV28 to TRBJ1-1; D gene unclear. The V end was cut by 8 bases, the J end by 0 bases, with 10 bases between. Germline V gene data show CDR1 as MDHEN and CDR2 as SYDVKM. The CDR3 loop spans 13 amino acids. The full variable domain, completed using reference TRBV28 and TRBJ1-1, is DVKVTQSSRYLVKRTGEKVFLECVQDMDHENMFWYRQDPGLGLRLIYFSYDVKMKEKGDIPEGYSVSREKKERFSLILESASTNQTSMYLCASWAPMNTEAFFGQGTRLTVV.

This sequence joins TRBV19 and TRBJ2-7; D is uncertain. Germline-derived CDR1 and CDR2 are LNHDA and SQIVND (reference sequence). V lost 4 bases to trimming and J lost 3 bases, with 10 bases between them. This CDR3 has 13 residues. The CDR3 nucleotides are TGTGCCAGTAGTAAAAACTCCTACTACGAGCAGTACTTC. Amino acids: CASSKNSYYEQYF.

The chain combines TRBV5-1 with TRBJ1-5; the D gene is possibly TRBD1 (5 bases). The germline V gene has CDR1 SGHRS and CDR2 YFSETQ. CDR3 length: 15 amino acids. Trimming pared 4 bases from V and 4 bases from J, leaving 15 bases between. CDR3: CASSEGTAGNQPQHF. In nucleotides, the CDR3 is TGCGCCAGCAGCGAGGGGACTGCGGGGAATCAGCCCCAGCATTTT.

The chain uses TRBV29-1 and TRBJ2-5, with D perhaps TRBD2 (5 bases). The CDR3 consists of 12 residues. Germline V CDR1 and CDR2: SQVTM, ANQGSEA. Trimming removed 6 bases from V and 4 bases from J, with 12 bases in between. Here the CDR3 DNA reads TGCAGCGTAGAACTCCGGGGAGAGACCCAGTACTTC. The encoded protein is CSVELRGETQYF. Together with reference TRBV29-1 and TRBJ2-5, the CDR3 gives the full variable domain: SAVISQKPSRDICQRGTSLTIQCQVDSQVTMMFWYRQQPGQSLTLIATANQGSEATYESGFVIDKFPISRPNLTFSTLTVSNMSPEDSSIYLCSVELRGETQYFGPGTRLLVL.

The chain joins TRBV7-2 to TRBJ2-6; D is ambiguous. V was shortened by 1 base and J by 0 bases, with 4 bases between the two germline ends. This CDR3 is built from 15 residues. Germline CDR1 is SGHTA and CDR2 is FQGNSA. The CDR3 here is CASSLVISGANVLTF. The CDR3 coding sequence is TGTGCCAGCAGCTTAGTCATCTCTGGGGCCAACGTCCTGACTTTC. The whole variable domain, filled in from reference TRBV7-2 and TRBJ2-6, reads GAGVSQSPSNKVTEKGKDVELRCDPISGHTALYWYRQSLGQGLEFLIYFQGNSAPDKSGLPSDRFSAERTGGSVSTLTIQRTQQEDSAVYLCASSLVISGANVLTFGAGSRLTVL.

The rearrangement links TRBV5-5 to TRBJ2-1, with 7 bases fitting TRBD2. V gave up 1 base and J gave up 4 bases; unmatched junction bases: 5. The germline V gene has CDR1 SGHKS and CDR2 YYEKEE (reference sequence). The CDR3 spans 15 residues. As DNA, the CDR3 is TGTGCCAGCAGCTTGTTCACTAGCGCATACAATGAGCAGTTCTTC. Translating gives CASSLFTSAYNEQFF.

The gene calls are TRBV28 and TRBJ1-5; D is perhaps TRBD1 (5 bases). This CDR3 comprises 17 residues. Trimming pared 3 bases from V and 2 bases from J, leaving 17 bases between. Per germline, CDR1 MDHEN and CDR2 SYDVKM. The CDR3 coding sequence is TGTGCCAGCAGTTTTATAGCACAGGACTATCGCAATCAGCCCCAGCATTTT. The encoded protein is CASSFIAQDYRNQPQHF.

The J gene is TRBJ1-5, the V gene TRBV2, with D unresolved. The germline V and J ends were trimmed by 3 bases and 0 bases, with 9 bases remaining between them. This CDR3 is 15 amino acids long. Germline CDR1 and CDR2: SNHLY and FYNNEI. The CDR3 reads CASSEDWGSNQPQHF. The CDR3 bases are TGTGCCAGCAGTGAGGACTGGGGTAGCAATCAGCCCCAGCATTTT.

V is TRBV27 and J is TRBJ1-4; D is uncertain. CDR1 MNHEY and CDR2 SMNVEV come from the germline V gene (reference sequence). V dropped 3 bases and J dropped 5 bases, with 4 bases sitting between them. The CDR3 sequence is 12 residues long. CDR3 DNA: TGTGCCAGCAGTTTCCTCAATGAAAAACTGTTTTTT. Translated: CASSFLNEKLFF.

The V gene is TRBV27, the J gene TRBJ2-7; no clear D gene. Germline CDR1 and CDR2: MNHEY and SMNVEV (reference sequence). The V end was cut by 5 bases, the J end by 5 bases, with 13 bases between. The CDR3 has 13 residues. CDR3 region: CASSTHPSNEQYF. The CDR3 coding sequence is TGTGCCAGCAGTACCCATCCCTCTAACGAGCAGTACTTC.

This chain joins TRBV4-3 and TRBJ2-1; TRBD2 matches at 8 bases. The CDR3 contains 16 residues. V lost 0 bases, J lost 4 bases, and 5 bases stayed unmatched. Germline values: CDR1 LGHNA, CDR2 YSLEER. The CDR3: CASSQESGREYNEQFF. The CDR3, as DNA: TGCGCCAGCAGCCAAGAAAGCGGGAGAGAATACAATGAGCAGTTCTTC.

The chain is built from TRBV5-1 and TRBJ2-7, with D possibly TRBD1 on 6 matching bases. Looked up from germline, CDR1 is SGHRS and CDR2 is YFSETQ. There are 15 residues in the CDR3. V was cut by 0 bases and J by 3 bases, with 13 bases left in between. CDR3 amino acids: CASSLVGGRGYEQYF. CDR3 DNA: TGCGCCAGCAGCTTGGTAGGTGGCAGGGGCTACGAGCAGTACTTC.

This chain connects TRBV19 to TRBJ2-7; D may be TRBD2 (5 bases). This CDR3 region has 14 residues. V was shortened by 3 bases and J by 2 bases, with 11 bases between the two germline ends. Germline V gene data show CDR1 as LNHDA and CDR2 as SQIVND (reference sequence). CDR3 coding DNA: TGTGCCAGTAGTATGGACTTGCCAGCCTACGAGCAGTACTTC. Amino acids: CASSMDLPAYEQYF.

In the case of this clone: This sample also contains other DNA sequences that code for the same CDR3. The chain uses TRBV7-2 and TRBJ2-7, with a weak D call TRBD2 (5 bases). V lost 3 bases and J 4 bases, leaving 10 bases between the germline ends. The CDR3 covers 13 residues. Germline-derived CDR1 and CDR2 are SGHTA and FQGNSA. DNA of the CDR3: TGTGCCAGCAGCTTGGAGGCAGCATACGAGCAGTACTTC. Translation gives CASSLEAAYEQYF.